This T cell receptor beta chain was captured in a study of cytomegalovirus exposure and HLA in healthy donors. Researchers ran the PCR with 60 Vbeta and 13 Jbeta primers. The assay was immunoSEQ multiplex PCR, and TCRdb's table has in-frame clones only and misses some. The sample has 110,000 to 150,000 clones, and its top ten clones hold 0.85% to 1%. Regarding this clone: The antigen is not known.

Study findings and constraints: Common viral pathogens were later found to be apparently linked to several of the most significant clusters.

The clonotype comes from a male donor in good health and CMV-seronegative. The sequencing sample was made of PBMCs.

The chain's CDR3 is CASSRTGGATPSGNTIYF. CDR3 in DNA: TGTGCCAGCTCACGTACAGGGGGCGCGACCCCCTCTGGAAACACCATATATTTT. The gene calls are TRBV18 and TRBJ1-3, with 9 bases matching TRBD1. Germline trimming cut 4 bases from V and 0 bases from J; bases unmatched to any gene: 10. This CDR3 region has 18 residues. Germline CDR1 KGHSH, CDR2 LQKENI.